The present TCR beta chain was sequenced within a study of cytomegalovirus exposure and HLA in healthy donors. Whole-study results and caveats: Researchers reported in a later analysis that a missense DCLRE1C variant was tied to TCR beta V- and J-gene trimming. There were some public TCRs occurring in many donors, but most TCR sequences were rare. Among donors in an Asian-associated ancestry cluster, a later analysis reportedly found fewer N-insertions than the roughly 610-donor mean.

CDR1 LNHDA and CDR2 SQIVND come from the germline V gene (reference sequence). The V gene end was trimmed by 3 bases and the J gene end by 5 bases; junction bases not matched to a gene: 3. CDR3 length equals 13 residues. In regard to this clone: Its matching antigen is unknown.

The PCR contained 60 Vbeta and 13 Jbeta primers. This table comes from immunoSEQ multiplex PCR, and its TCRdb copy is limited to in-frame clones, with some not included. The listing contains about 88,000 clones. This sequence originates from a girl under 18 in good health and CMV-seropositive. The rearrangement joins TRBV19 to TRBJ1-1; 7 bases match TRBD1. The specimen sequenced was PBMCs. CDR3 loop: CASSILDRTEAFF. DNA for the CDR3: TGTGCCAGTAGTATTCTGGACAGGACTGAAGCTTTCTTT.